This T cell receptor (beta chain) was sequenced in a study of T cells after posttransplantation cyclophosphamide. Points from the study as a whole: Donor CD8+ memory clones often dominated recipient blood repertoires at later times. Blood and skin or GI T cell repertoires showed limited TRB overlap. After PTCy, TRB diversity resembled that of CNI/methotrexate controls.

Germline values: CDR1 GTSNPN, CDR2 SVGIG (reference sequence). This CDR3 is built from 15 residues. Losses at the gene ends were 3 bases for V and 2 bases for J; bases not matched to a gene: 9. The sample holds one count of this clone. The antigen remains unidentified. Sequencing used immunoSEQ multiplex PCR; TCRdb keeps in-frame clones, though not all of them. Of about 19,000 clones in the sample, 75% to 90% were seen once. A marrow graft followed busulfan-fludarabine conditioning, with cyclophosphamide on days +3 and +4. Specimen: PBMCs, collected after allogeneic stem cell transplant with posttransplant cyclophosphamide. This rearrangement joins TRBV30 to TRBJ1-2; 7 nucleotides agree with TRBD1. The clonotype was recovered from a female patient between 40 and 55 years old who received an allogeneic stem cell transplant from a related donor, was CMV-positive, and had no GVHD. The graft donor may account for some of the T cells. CDR3 sequence: CAWRANRGQNYGYTF. The DNA for the CDR3 is TGTGCCTGGAGGGCTAACAGGGGACAGAACTATGGCTACACCTTC.